These T cell receptor beta chains were read from a single sample in a study of OX40 agonist ivuxolimab in advanced cancers. TCRdb keeps only in-frame clones here, not all; method: immunoSEQ multiplex PCR. Seen here are 55,000 to 75,000 clones, 91% observed once, and the top ten hold 2% to 2.5%. The sample was CD4+ or CD8+ T cells sorted from blood, taken in a trial of the OX40 agonist ivuxolimab. These receptors all come from an adult with an advanced solid tumor such as melanoma, head and neck, liver or kidney cancer. CDR3s include the opening cysteine and the closing phenylalanine or tryptophan. The D gene is left open where the match is weak. Size is stated for part of the rows, as once, few or many counts, or as a class when the clone is expanded.

d_call clone_size j_call v_call cdr3_aa cdr3_nt
NA NA TRBJ2-2 TRBV7-9 CASSLGQEDTGELFF TGTGCCAGCAGCTTAGGTCAGGAGGACACCGGGGAGCTGTTTTTT
NA NA TRBJ1-1 TRBV6-6 CASSYGWNTEAFF TGTGCCAGCAGTTACGGGTGGAACACTGAAGCTTTCTTT
TRBD2 NA TRBJ2-7 TRBV4-2 CASSQTAPSGGFYEQYF TGTGCCAGCAGCCAAACAGCTCCTAGCGGGGGTTTCTACGAGCAGTACTTC
NA NA TRBJ1-1 TRBV27 CASSWRQANTEAFF TGTGCCAGCAGTTGGCGACAGGCGAACACTGAAGCTTTCTTT
NA once TRBJ2-2 TRBV18 CASSPRVAGELFF TGTGCCAGCTCACCACGGGTCGCCGGGGAGCTGTTTTTT
NA NA TRBJ2-2 TRBV7-2 CASSWVWEEGGELFF TGTGCCAGCAGCTGGGTTTGGGAGGAGGGGGGGGAGCTGTTTTTT
NA few TRBJ2-2 TRBV5-1 CASSFDGGGELFF TGCGCCAGCAGCTTTGACGGAGGCGGGGAGCTGTTTTTT
NA NA TRBJ1-3 TRBV7-2 CASSLESQRPRYF TGTGCCAGCAGCTTAGAGTCCCAGAGACCAAGGTATTTT
NA NA TRBJ1-3 TRBV9 CASSVGTASGNTIYF TGTGCCAGCAGCGTAGGCACGGCCTCTGGAAACACCATATATTTT
TRBD2 NA TRBJ2-1 TRBV4-2 CASSQDGGVVYNEQFF TGTGCCAGCAGCCAAGATGGGGGGGTGGTCTACAATGAGCAGTTCTTC
NA NA TRBJ2-1 TRBV20-1 CSGGEYNEQFF TGCAGTGGGGGAGAATACAATGAGCAGTTCTTC
NA few TRBJ1-5 TRBV7-2 CASSLAPEQPQHF TGTGCCAGCAGCTTAGCTCCGGAACAGCCCCAGCATTTT
NA NA TRBJ1-2 TRBV5-1 CASSFGVTNYGYTF TGCGCCAGCAGCTTCGGGGTGACTAACTATGGCTACACCTTC
NA NA TRBJ1-1 TRBV9 CASSVGPDRLMNTEAFF TGTGCCAGCAGCGTAGGACCAGACAGGCTGATGAACACTGAAGCTTTCTTT
NA few TRBJ2-7 TRBV6-6 CASSRTVYEQYF TGTGCCAGCAGCCGGACAGTCTACGAGCAGTACTTC
NA NA TRBJ1-4 TRBV27 CASSLSYRAGEKLFF TGTGCCAGCAGTTTATCGTACAGGGCTGGAGAAAAACTGTTTTTT
NA NA TRBJ2-2 TRBV5-6 CASSLTAPGELFF TGTGCCAGCAGCTTGACAGCTCCCGGGGAGCTGTTTTTT
NA few TRBJ1-4 TRBV7-6 CASSPGMRGAEKLFF TGTGCCAGCAGCCCAGGAATGAGGGGGGCTGAAAAACTGTTTTTT
TRBD1 NA TRBJ1-2 TRBV30 CAWSRRGQIVYGYTF TGTGCCTGGAGTCGGAGGGGACAGATTGTCTATGGCTACACCTTC
NA NA TRBJ1-1 TRBV19 CASSIGLTGNTEAFF TGTGCCAGTAGTATAGGATTGACGGGGAACACTGAAGCTTTCTTT
NA NA TRBJ1-5 TRBV28 CASRQGNNQPQHF TGTGCCAGCAGACAGGGCAACAATCAGCCCCAGCATTTT
NA NA TRBJ2-5 TRBV18 CASSPGRIQETQYF TGTGCCAGCTCACCTGGACGGATCCAAGAGACCCAGTACTTC
NA NA TRBJ2-3 TRBV7-2 CASSLVERLTDTQYF TGTGCCAGCAGCTTAGTAGAGAGGCTCACAGATACGCAGTATTTT
TRBD2 NA TRBJ2-1 TRBV7-9 CASSSPRREPSYNEQFF TGTGCCAGCAGCTCCCCTCGGCGGGAGCCCTCCTACAATGAGCAGTTCTTC
TRBD1 once TRBJ2-2 TRBV28 CASNTGANTGELFF TGTGCCAGCAACACAGGGGCGAACACCGGGGAGCTGTTTTTT
TRBD2 once TRBJ2-7 TRBV6-5 CASSSRLAGTYYEQYF TGTGCCAGCAGTTCCCGACTAGCGGGCACTTACTACGAGCAGTACTTC
NA NA TRBJ2-7 TRBV7-2 CASSLGSWRITYEQYF TGTGCCAGCAGCTTAGGAAGTTGGCGGATTACCTACGAGCAGTACTTC
TRBD1 NA TRBJ1-5 TRBV6-6 CASSFDRGAQPQHF TGTGCCAGCAGTTTTGACAGGGGTGCTCAGCCCCAGCATTTT
NA NA TRBJ2-1 TRBV6-5 CASSYTPSSYNEQFF TGTGCCAGCAGTTACACTCCAAGCTCCTACAATGAGCAGTTCTTC
NA NA TRBJ1-4 TRBV15 CATSRDPQGAEKLFF TGTGCCACCAGCAGAGATCCCCAGGGCGCTGAAAAACTGTTTTTT
NA NA TRBJ2-5 TRBV19 CASKGGGETQYF TGTGCCAGTAAAGGGGGAGGAGAGACCCAGTACTTC
NA once TRBJ2-7 TRBV6-6 CASSYSGVYEQYF TGTGCCAGCAGTTACTCGGGAGTTTACGAGCAGTACTTC
NA NA TRBJ2-2 TRBV30 CAWSQQHTGELFF TGTGCCTGGTCACAACAGCACACCGGGGAGCTGTTTTTT
NA NA TRBJ2-7 TRBV28 CASTPAGGPYEQYF TGTGCCAGCACCCCCGCAGGGGGGCCCTACGAGCAGTACTTC
TRBD2 NA TRBJ2-3 TRBV18 CASSPPGLGTDTQYF TGTGCCAGCTCACCACCGGGACTAGGCACAGATACGCAGTATTTT
NA NA TRBJ2-2 TRBV18 CASSPPTGELFF TGTGCCAGCTCACCGCCTACCGGGGAGCTGTTTTTT
NA once TRBJ2-5 TRBV7-9 CASSPSQETQYF TGTGCCAGCAGCCCATCACAAGAGACCCAGTACTTC
NA once TRBJ2-5 TRBV7-3 CASSPTGGAPQETQYF TGTGCCAGCAGCCCCACGGGCGGGGCCCCCCAAGAGACCCAGTACTTC
NA NA TRBJ1-2 TRBV10-1 CASSEAGNYGYTF TGCGCCAGCAGTGAAGCGGGTAACTATGGCTACACCTTC
TRBD2 NA TRBJ2-1 TRBV30 CAWVKGTSGGQEQFF TGTGCCTGGGTAAAGGGGACTAGCGGGGGGCAGGAGCAGTTCTTC